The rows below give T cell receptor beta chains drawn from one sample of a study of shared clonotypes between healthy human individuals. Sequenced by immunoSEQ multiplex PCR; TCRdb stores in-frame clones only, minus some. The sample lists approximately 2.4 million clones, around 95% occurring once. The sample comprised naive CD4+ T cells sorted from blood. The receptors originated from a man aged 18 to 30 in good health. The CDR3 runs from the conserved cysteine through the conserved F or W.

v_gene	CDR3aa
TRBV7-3	CASSLQENTEAFF
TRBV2	CASSETLGEAFF
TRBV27	CASSGGGRRNTIYF
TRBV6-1	CASSEAFTGKLFF
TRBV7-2	CASSLYRGYGYTF
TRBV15	CATSRETGTYEQYF
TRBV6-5	CASSYSIRASGNTIYF
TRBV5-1	CASSFRDGYSPLHF
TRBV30	CAWSDGNRELFF
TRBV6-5	CASSYGVGRGNEQFF
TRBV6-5	CASSRQGQAFF
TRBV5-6	CASSPPGLAGPSEQYF
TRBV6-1	CASSDYHYQPQHF
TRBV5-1	CASSKGGYVRNTEAFF
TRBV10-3	CAISVGGASNQPQHF
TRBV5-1	CASSGVVQGATDTQYF
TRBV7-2	CASSLSGHPNYGYTF
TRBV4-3	CASSQDEGREQFF
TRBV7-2	CASSLSGGSGANVLTF
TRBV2	CASSRGRLNTGELFF
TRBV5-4	CASSNDRVLKQYF
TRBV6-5	CASSRRGVDSPLHF
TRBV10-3	CAISESLALSVFQETQYF
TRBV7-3	CASSPGQGSNEQFF
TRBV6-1	CASSTSSGGNTEAFF
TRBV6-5	CASSYSKLVGRNTQYF
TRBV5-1	CASSPGGQGTEKLFF
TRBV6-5	CASSYLGATNEKLFF
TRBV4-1	CASSPWSGELFF
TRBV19	CASSMGLAGEQYF
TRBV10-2	CASSDGTGNFYGYTF
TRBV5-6	CASSQRTSGSTGELFF
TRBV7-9	CASSLYGNTIYF
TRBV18	CASSRDRDTEAFF
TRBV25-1	CARTGVPTKNIQYF
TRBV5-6	CASSLAGGSFGEQYF
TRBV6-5	CASSKESSYEQYF
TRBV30	CAWGLLQGAERYGYTF
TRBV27	CASSEQGKLAKNIQYF
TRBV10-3	CAISDPRAGSYNEQFF
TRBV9	CASSPQGGGNQPQHF
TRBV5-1	CASSIGQGIYEQYF
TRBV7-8	CASLRDRGNTEAFF
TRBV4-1	CASSHAQGLNQPQHF
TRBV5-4	CASRGQPVTDTQYF